The source of this T cell receptor (beta chain) is a study of lymphopenia after photon versus proton radiotherapy. Study findings and constraints: A bigger post-nadir fall in TCR diversity correlated inversely with survival time in deceased patients. Authors raise, but do not show, better survival with proton therapy.

As concerns this clone: Its specificity is not known.

The method was immunoSEQ multiplex PCR; TCRdb's version includes in-frame clones alone and lacks a portion of them. The sample has roughly 23,000 clones; about 90% are singletons. Trimming pared 3 bases from V and 2 bases from J, leaving 14 bases between. CDR1 and CDR2 from the germline V gene are SGHTA and FQGNSA. This CDR3 has 15 amino acids. The V gene is TRBV7-2, the J gene TRBJ2-7; D possibly uses TRBD1 or TRBD2 (6 bases each). The sample here was peripheral blood, taken from a patient treated with proton-based radiotherapy. The receptor was derived from a woman aged 70-85 years with pancreatic cancer. Some clones in this sample may be carry-over from other donors' samples. CDR3 region: CASSFPLEGAYEQYF. CDR3 coding DNA: TGTGCCAGCAGCTTCCCTTTGGAGGGGGCCTACGAGCAGTACTTC.